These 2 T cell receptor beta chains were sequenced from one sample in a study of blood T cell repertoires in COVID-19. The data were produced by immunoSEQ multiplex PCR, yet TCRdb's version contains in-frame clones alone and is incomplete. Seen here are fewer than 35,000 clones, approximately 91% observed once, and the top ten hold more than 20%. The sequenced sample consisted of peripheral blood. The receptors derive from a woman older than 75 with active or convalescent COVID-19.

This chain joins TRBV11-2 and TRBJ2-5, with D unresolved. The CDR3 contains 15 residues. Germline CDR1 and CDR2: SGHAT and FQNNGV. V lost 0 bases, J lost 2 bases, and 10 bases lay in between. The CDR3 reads CASSLDVAVQETQYF. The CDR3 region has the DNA TGTGCCAGCAGCTTAGACGTAGCAGTACAAGAGACCCAGTACTTC. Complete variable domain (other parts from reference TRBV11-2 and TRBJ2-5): EAGVAQSPRYKIIEKRQSVAFWCNPISGHATLYWYQQILGQGPKLLIQFQNNGVVDDSQLPKDRFSAERLKGVDSTLKIQPAKLEDSAVYLCASSLDVAVQETQYFGPGTRLLVL.

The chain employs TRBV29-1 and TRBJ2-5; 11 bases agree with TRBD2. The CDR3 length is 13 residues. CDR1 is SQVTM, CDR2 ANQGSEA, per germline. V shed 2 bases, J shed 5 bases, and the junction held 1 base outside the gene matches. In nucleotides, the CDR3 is TGCAGCGTTGAACCTAGCGGGGGGGAGACCCAGTACTTC. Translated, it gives CSVEPSGGETQYF.